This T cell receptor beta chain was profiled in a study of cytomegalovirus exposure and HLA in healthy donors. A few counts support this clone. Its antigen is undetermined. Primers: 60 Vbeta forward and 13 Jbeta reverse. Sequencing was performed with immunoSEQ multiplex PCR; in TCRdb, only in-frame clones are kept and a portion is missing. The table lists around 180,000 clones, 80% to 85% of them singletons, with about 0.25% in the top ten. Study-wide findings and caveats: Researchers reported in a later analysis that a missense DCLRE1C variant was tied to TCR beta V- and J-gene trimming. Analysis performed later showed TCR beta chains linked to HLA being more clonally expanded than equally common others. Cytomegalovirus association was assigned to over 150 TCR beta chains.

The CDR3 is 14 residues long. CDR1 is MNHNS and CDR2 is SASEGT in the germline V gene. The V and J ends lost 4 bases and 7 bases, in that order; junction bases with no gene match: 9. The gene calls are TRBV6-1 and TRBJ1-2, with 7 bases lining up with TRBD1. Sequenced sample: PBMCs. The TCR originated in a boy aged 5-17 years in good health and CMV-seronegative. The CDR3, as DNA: TGTGCCAGCAGTGGGTTAGGGGGCAAAGGTGGCTACACCTTC. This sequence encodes CASSGLGGKGGYTF.